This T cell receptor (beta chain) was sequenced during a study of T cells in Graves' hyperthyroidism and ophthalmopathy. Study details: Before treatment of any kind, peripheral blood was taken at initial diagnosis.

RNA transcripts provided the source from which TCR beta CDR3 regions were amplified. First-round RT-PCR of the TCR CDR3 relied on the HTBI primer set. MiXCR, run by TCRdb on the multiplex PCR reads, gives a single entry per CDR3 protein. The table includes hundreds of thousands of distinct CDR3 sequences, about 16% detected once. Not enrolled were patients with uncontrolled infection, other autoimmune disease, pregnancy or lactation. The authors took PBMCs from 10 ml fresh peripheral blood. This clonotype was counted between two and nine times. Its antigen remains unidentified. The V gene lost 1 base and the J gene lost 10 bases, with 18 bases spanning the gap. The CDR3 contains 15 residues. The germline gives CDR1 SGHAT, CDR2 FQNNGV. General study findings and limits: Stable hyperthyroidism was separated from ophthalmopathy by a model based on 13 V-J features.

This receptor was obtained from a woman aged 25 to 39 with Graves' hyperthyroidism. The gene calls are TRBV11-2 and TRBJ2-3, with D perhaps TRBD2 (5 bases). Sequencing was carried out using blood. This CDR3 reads CASSLGTGAGGPQYF. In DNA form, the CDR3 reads TGTGCCAGCAGCTTAGGGACTGGTGCAGGCGGGCCGCAGTATTTT.